This TCR beta chain is from a study of identifying expanded T cells in peripheral blood. Findings and caveats of the study: Differentially abundant clones: around 1.1 between replicates, 15 to 17 at around 14 days, around 19 at four. Across healthy donors, higher total template counts meant significantly greater roughly 2-week count variance.

No infections or other immune events were documented during collection. This clone was detected a few times. As yet, its antigen is unknown. A junction boundary mismatches the germline segment, possibly from a read error. The data were produced by immunoSEQ multiplex PCR, yet TCRdb's version contains in-frame clones alone and is incomplete. The table lists roughly 82,000 clones, 84% of them singletons. The sample taken for sequencing was blood. This TCR was sampled from a person between 18 and 70 years old in good health.

This CDR3 reads CASSIWRVF. CDR3 sequence (DNA): TGCGCCAGCAGCATATGGAGGGTTTTT. This rearrangement joins TRBV23-1 to TRBJ1-4; D is ambiguous. TRBV23-1 is an ORF, and what it does is uncertain. This CDR3 contains 9 residues.